This T cell receptor beta chain was identified during a study of shared clonotypes between healthy human individuals. Using immunoSEQ multiplex PCR, the repertoire was profiled, and TCRdb retains in-frame clones only, with some absent. In the table there are 550,000 to 700,000 clones, about 80% of which are singletons. The CDR3 totals 12 residues. Between the trimmed V and J ends, which lost 8 bases and 10 bases, there was a span of 15 bases. Germline-derived CDR1 and CDR2 are LNHDA and SQIVND (reference sequence). The receptor was isolated from a woman aged 25-40 years in good health. Sequencing used memory CD4+ T cells sorted from blood. Stated subset: CD45RA-negative fraction. The chain joins TRBV19 to TRBJ2-1, with D possibly TRBD2 on 5 matching bases. DNA for the CDR3: TGTGCCAGTCTGCCTCCTGGCGGGGAGCAGTTCTTC. This encodes CASLPPGGEQFF.